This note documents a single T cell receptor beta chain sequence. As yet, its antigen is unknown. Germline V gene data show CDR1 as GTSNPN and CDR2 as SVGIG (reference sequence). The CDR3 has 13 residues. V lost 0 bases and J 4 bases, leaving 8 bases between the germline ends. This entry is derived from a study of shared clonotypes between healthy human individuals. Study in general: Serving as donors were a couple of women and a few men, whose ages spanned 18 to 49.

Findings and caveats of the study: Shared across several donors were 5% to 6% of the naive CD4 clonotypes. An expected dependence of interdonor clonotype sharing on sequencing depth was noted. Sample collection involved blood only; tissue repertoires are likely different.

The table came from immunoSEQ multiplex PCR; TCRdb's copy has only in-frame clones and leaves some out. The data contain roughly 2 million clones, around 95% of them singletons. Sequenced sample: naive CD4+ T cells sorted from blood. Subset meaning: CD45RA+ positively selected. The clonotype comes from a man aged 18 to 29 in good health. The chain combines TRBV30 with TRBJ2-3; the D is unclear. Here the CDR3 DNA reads TGTGCCTGGAGTGTAAACTTGGCAGATACGCAGTATTTT. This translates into CAWSVNLADTQYF.